This TCR beta chain appears in the sequencing data of a study of blood T cell repertoires in COVID-19. Whole-study context: Acute and convalescent COVID-19 specimens originated in the United States, Italy and Spain.

In the authors' workflow: From reference gene primer amplification, estimates of nucleated cell counts were derived. This table comes from immunoSEQ multiplex PCR, and its TCRdb copy is limited to in-frame clones, with some not included. D and trimming come from the DNA, and the V and J calls and clone size come from that table. The repertoire includes a few hundred thousand clones, around four fifths of them detected once, and 4.2% sits in the top ten. The J segment lost 3 bases and the V segment lost 2 bases, leaving 3 bases of the junction unmatched. CDR1 is LGHDT and CDR2 is YNNKEL in the germline V gene (reference sequence). The CDR3 has 15 residues.

The chain employs TRBV3-1 (or the pseudogene TRBV3-2) and TRBJ2-7; 11 bases align to TRBD2. The specimen was peripheral blood. The sequence was obtained from a man aged 55 to 70 with acute or convalescent COVID-19. CDR3 coding DNA: TGTGCCAGCAGCCAACTAGCGGGGGGCTTCTACGAGCAGTACTTC. Residues: CASSQLAGGFYEQYF.